Following are 14 T cell receptor beta chains from one sample sequenced in a study of human T cells and chemical hapten exposure. TCRdb passed the RACE reads through MiXCR, listing each CDR3 protein once. The repertoire holds 190,000 or so distinct CDR3 sequences, with roughly 30% as singletons. Sample time point: pre-sensitization, week 0. This sample's treatment: therapeutic diphenylcyclopropenone sensitization with weekly scalp DPC. This specimen was whole blood, taken in connection with sensitization to the hapten diphenylcyclopropenone (DPC). The receptor source for this set is a woman aged 30 to 39 with alopecia areata. Some clones in this sample may be carry-over from other donors' samples.

The chain is built from TRBV2 and TRBJ1-1, with D unresolved. CDR3 length: 14 amino acids. From germline, CDR1 is SNHLY and CDR2 FYNNEI. Trimming stripped 4 bases from V and 0 bases from J, with 9 bases between. CDR3 nucleotide sequence: TGTGCCAGCAGTGGAGGAGAGATGAACACTGAAGCTTTCTTT. Translation: CASSGGEMNTEAFF.

The chain is built from TRBV7-2 and TRBJ1-6; 7 positions match TRBD1. Looked up from germline, CDR1 is SGHTA and CDR2 is FQGNSA. The CDR3 extends over 14 amino acids. Germline trimming cut 5 bases from V and 8 bases from J; bases unmatched to any gene: 6. This chain's CDR3 is CASSNRGRDSPLHF. CDR3 nucleotide sequence: TGTGCCAGCAGCAACAGGGGACGGGATTCACCCCTCCACTTT.

This clonotype showed up just a few times. The V gene is TRBV9, the J gene TRBJ2-3, with D hard to call. From germline, CDR1 is SGDLS and CDR2 YYNGEE. V lost 0 bases, J lost 2 bases, and 10 bases lay in between. This CDR3 has 15 residues. DNA for the CDR3: TGTGCCAGCAGCGTAGAGCCCACCCCCACAGATACGCAGTATTTT. This sequence encodes CASSVEPTPTDTQYF.

This clonotype was counted a few times. J is TRBJ2-1 and V is TRBV29-1; D uncertain. The CDR3 sequence is 11 residues long. Trimming left V 4 bases short and J 4 bases short, with 5 bases between. Germline CDR1 SQVTM, CDR2 ANQGSEA. Here the CDR3 reads CSVAQYNEQFF. The CDR3 bases are TGCAGCGTTGCGCAGTACAATGAGCAGTTCTTC.

In DNA, the CDR3 is TGCAGTGCTACCCGGACAGAAGGTCGGGGAAACACCATATATTTT. Its translation is CSATRTEGRGNTIYF. The rearrangement links TRBV20-1 to TRBJ1-3, with D possibly being TRBD1 (6 bases). This CDR3 is built from 15 residues. Trimming shortened V by 4 bases and J by 4 bases, and 17 bases separated the two germline ends. Germline CDR1 and CDR2: DFQATT and SNEGSKA (reference sequence).

The rearrangement joins TRBV10-3 to TRBJ1-2; 8 bases match TRBD1. The length of the CDR3 is 15 residues. After removal of 6 bases from V and 2 bases from J, the junction contained 8 bases not matched to a gene. Germline lookup yields CDR1 ENHRY and CDR2 SYGVKD. CDR3 sequence reads: CAISLSDRENYGYTF. CDR3 in DNA: TGTGCCATCAGCTTGTCGGACAGGGAGAACTATGGCTACACCTTC.

Only a few counts were recorded for this clonotype. The chain joins TRBV28 to TRBJ2-1; 10 nucleotides agree with TRBD1. The CDR3 loop spans 15 amino acids. The germline V gene has CDR1 MDHEN and CDR2 SYDVKM. The V and J ends lost 3 bases and 3 bases, in that order; junction bases with no gene match: 2. CDR3 bases: TGTGCCAGCAGTTTTTGGACAGGGGGCTACAATGAGCAGTTCTTC. It encodes CASSFWTGGYNEQFF.

The chain is built from TRBV29-1 and TRBJ1-4; no clear D. Trimming took off 1 base at V and 5 bases at J, with 5 bases between the two ends. The CDR3 is made up of 12 amino acids. Germline CDR1 and CDR2: SQVTM and ANQGSEA. The CDR3: CSVEAQNEKLFF. The CDR3 DNA follows: TGCAGCGTTGAAGCGCAGAATGAAAAACTGTTTTTT.

The chain carries TRBV27 and TRBJ1-6; 8 bases map to TRBD1. Losses at the gene ends were 5 bases for V and 8 bases for J; bases not matched to a gene: 5. CDR1 is MNHEY and CDR2 is SMNVEV in the germline V gene (reference sequence). This CDR3 region has 14 residues. CDR3 sequence reads: CASSRTGSYSPLHF. The DNA for the CDR3 is TGTGCCAGCAGTCGGACAGGGAGTTATTCACCCCTCCACTTT.

Regarding this clonotype: The final CDR3 position lacks the conserved phenylalanine or tryptophan, pointing to a likely read error. This rearrangement joins TRBV20-1 to TRBJ2-1; TRBD2 aligns across 9 bases. The CDR3 totals 15 residues. From germline, CDR1 is DFQATT and CDR2 SNEGSKA (reference sequence). J was trimmed by 6 bases and V by 0 bases; bases with no gene match: 6. The CDR3 sequence: CSARDLAGASNEQFS. The CDR3 nucleotides read TGCAGTGCTAGAGATTTAGCGGGGGCCTCCAATGAGCAGTTCTCC.

The chain combines TRBV4-3 with TRBJ2-1, with 8 bases aligning to TRBD2. The germline gives CDR1 LGHNA, CDR2 YSLEER. V was clipped by 3 bases and J by 0 bases; unmatched bases: 4. This CDR3 has 16 amino acids. The CDR3: CASSQRSGASYNEQFF. CDR3 DNA sequence: TGCGCCAGCAGCCAGCGTAGCGGGGCCTCCTACAATGAGCAGTTCTTC.

V and J are TRBV6-5 and TRBJ2-1, with 8 bases aligning to TRBD2. The CDR3 has 17 residues. V trimming: 5 bases; J trimming: 5 bases; junction bases outside the gene matches: 14. Germline-derived CDR1 and CDR2 are MNHEY and SVGAGI. CDR3 nucleotide sequence: TGTGCCAGCAGTCACCGGACTAGCCCCTTCCAGAACAATGAGCAGTTCTTC. Residues: CASSHRTSPFQNNEQFF.

There are a few counts of this clonotype. The V gene is TRBV27, the J gene TRBJ1-6; 8 bases align to TRBD1. V shed 4 bases and J 6 bases; nucleotides not matched to a gene: 5. The CDR3 length is 15 residues. CDR1 is MNHEY, CDR2 SMNVEV, per germline (reference sequence). The CDR3 region is CASSWGTGSNSPLHF. CDR3 DNA sequence: TGTGCCAGCAGTTGGGGGACAGGATCTAATTCACCCCTCCACTTT.

The V and J genes are TRBV6-2 or TRBV6-3 and TRBJ1-5; the match to TRBD1 covers 10 bases. CDR1 is MNHEY, CDR2 SVGEGT, per germline. The CDR3 is 18 residues long. The V gene end was trimmed by 4 bases and the J gene end by 7 bases; junction bases not matched to a gene: 16. The CDR3 reads CASSSPLRDRGLGQPQHF. CDR3 DNA: TGTGCCAGCAGTTCCCCCCTCCGGGACAGGGGATTGGGACAGCCCCAGCATTTT.